Here is one TCR beta chain with its context. No antigen is known for it. The CDR3 regions of human TCRbeta chains were analyzed by immunosequencing. Under the source paper's analysis protocol: Repertoire TCRs were matched against a reference library of SARS-CoV-2-specific TCRs generated with the MIRA antigen-specificity platform. Breadth meant the fraction of unique TCRs that were SARS-CoV-2-associated, whereas depth meant the fraction of total T cells that were SARS-CoV-2-associated. Using the MIRA data, every spike-specific TCR was mapped to the spike region that the TCR reacted to and assigned to either a CD4 or a CD8 class. Log10-transformed breadth and depth values were compared by one-way ANOVA with Sidak's multiple comparisons tests. The table comes from immuneACCESS by way of TCRdb, which keeps in-frame sequences with V and J called. Part of the clones is missing from these tables; in studies checked, under half for an unresolved V gene and the rest for unknown reasons. The V and J calls and the clone size are those of that table, but D and trimming were determined from the DNA. The table held for this sample gives about 140,000 clones. 2.2% of the sample is held by the ten biggest clonotypes.

Explained via the paper, the time point label denotes: baseline before first vaccination. Vaccinee samples were obtained from the UK trials COV001 and COV002, which included a single-blind randomized controlled phase 2/3 trial of AZD1222 (ChAdOx1 nCoV-19) in healthy adults. For TCRbeta chain sequencing, PBMC samples from trial participants were taken at day 0 and at day 28 after the second dose. The data were obtained in a study of T cell responses to AZD1222 COVID-19 vaccine (dated by TCRdb to about 2021). For the study in its entirety: TCR sequencing was performed for 233 trial participants, of whom 200 to 220 were given two doses of AZD1222 and approximately 25 were given two doses of MenACWY control vaccine. Trial participants were enrolled by age into 18-55, 56-69 and 70-plus year subgroups, with about 150, 28 and 57 TCR-sequenced participants respectively. What the authors observed across the whole study: Spike-specific TCR breadth and depth rose significantly after two AZD1222 doses compared with day 0 and with MenACWY recipients. No day 14 peak-response samples were available, so repertoires were characterized only after the peak T cell response. Participants were mostly white British and included more females than males, and it was suggested by the authors that clonal diversity may have been underestimated. Only five to seven AZD1222 recipients were SARS-CoV-2 seropositive at baseline, limiting conclusions about previously exposed vaccinees. In the small 56-69-year group, the increase in depth fell short of significance, most likely because of low power. The vaccine-associated CD4 TCRs covered the entire spike protein, and the dominant responses fell in regions 160-218 and 743-854. Epitopes outside the regions mutated in the B.1.351 and B.1.1.7 variants were reportedly recognized by nearly half of the unique spike-specific TCRs.

The CDR3 goes from the cysteine to the phenylalanine over 13 residues. Just CDR3 DNA is preserved here, 39 bases in frame from base 1. The germline V gene encodes CDR1 DFQATT and CDR2 SNEGSKA (reference sequence). The germline ends are 6 bases apart after V is trimmed by 3 bases and J by 0 bases. This receptor was obtained from an adult in good health. The rearranged segments are TRBV20-1 and TRBJ1-3; the D gene remains uncertain. The sequenced sample was peripheral blood. The CDR3 region reads CSASSNSGNTIYF. The bases read TGCAGTGCTAGTTCCAACTCTGGAAACACCATATATTTT.